This paragraph reports one T cell receptor (beta chain). The antigen remains unidentified. Unstimulated regulatory T cells (CD4+CD25+CD127-), CD4+CD25- non-regulatory cells, CD4 and CD8 cells were FACS-sorted from thawed PBMCs. The data originate from a study of Tregs in tolerant kidney transplant recipients. Overall study results and limits: The most relevant donor-specific Treg TCRbeta repertoire apparently came from expansion with activated donor B cells. Findings come from small patient numbers and require larger validation. No direct test of biological reproducibility was done here.

The CDR3 consists of 14 residues. Trimming shortened V by 2 bases and J by 4 bases, and 10 bases separated the two germline ends. Germline-derived CDR1 and CDR2 are MNHEY and SVGAGI. TCRdb's table, derived via immunoSEQ multiplex PCR, lists solely in-frame clones and lacks some. The sample lists 120,000 or so clones; approximately 90% were seen once. This chain joins TRBV6-5 and TRBJ2-3; D not resolved. The clonotype was recovered from a human donor in good health. The sequenced sample was CD4+ T cells from blood. DNA for the CDR3: TGTGCCAGCAGTTACCGGCCCCGGGCAGATACGCAGTATTTT. Translated: CASSYRPRADTQYF.